This T cell receptor (beta chain) was sequenced during a study of shared clonotypes between healthy human individuals. This CDR3 is built from 18 residues. Trimming at V came to 4 bases and at J to 4 bases, leaving 16 bases not matched to a gene. Per germline, CDR1 SEHNR and CDR2 FQNEAQ (reference sequence). Original processing notes: Quality scores were absent from the junction-only immunoSEQ sequences, so filtering differed. TCRdb's copy holds only in-frame clones and misses some; the assay was immunoSEQ multiplex PCR. That table supplies the V and J calls and clone size; D and trimming were determined from the DNA. The sample includes 150,000 to 200,000 clones, approximately 92% seen only once; the top ten take 0.065% to 0.07%. Donors were healthy HIV-negative adults without recently reported acute infections or vaccinations.

The sequenced sample was naive CD4+ T cells sorted from blood. Regarding subset: CD45RA+ positively selected. The TCR comes from a woman in her 30s in good health. The chain carries TRBV7-9 and TRBJ2-7, with TRBD1 matching over 10 bases. The CDR3 DNA sequence: TGTGCCAGCAGCTCCCGGGACAGGGGAGCAGAGAATCCATACGAGCAGTACTTC. Translating gives CASSSRDRGAENPYEQYF.